This T cell receptor beta chain was retrieved from a study of OX40 agonist ivuxolimab in advanced cancers. Across the whole study: Patient treatment consisted of intravenous ivuxolimab administration every 2 weeks at 0.01 to 10 mg/kg.

This clone was detected once. Its specificity is not known. Trimming pared 3 bases from V and 5 bases from J, leaving 14 bases between. The CDR3 length is 14 residues. In germline, CDR1 is SGHAT, CDR2 FQNNGV. Sequencing was performed with immunoSEQ multiplex PCR; in TCRdb, only in-frame clones are kept and a portion is missing. Of 53,000 or so clones detected, approximately 88% appear once; the ten largest clones hold under 5.5%. The study's findings and limits: There was clonal expansion of CD4+ and CD8+ blood T cells by week 6 at 0.1 to 3.0 mg/kg. Certain nonresponders additionally had low normalized T-cell clonal expansion. Compared with CD4+, CD8+ T cells on average had more expanded clones.

The receptor was derived from an adult with an advanced solid tumor such as melanoma, head and neck, liver or kidney cancer. Source: CD4+ or CD8+ T cells sorted from blood, taken in a trial of the OX40 agonist ivuxolimab. This chain joins TRBV11-2 and TRBJ2-7; tentatively, D is TRBD2 (6 bases). The CDR3 loop is CASSFRGGGNEQYF. The CDR3 nucleotides read TGTGCCAGCAGCTTTCGGGGTGGGGGGAACGAGCAGTACTTC.